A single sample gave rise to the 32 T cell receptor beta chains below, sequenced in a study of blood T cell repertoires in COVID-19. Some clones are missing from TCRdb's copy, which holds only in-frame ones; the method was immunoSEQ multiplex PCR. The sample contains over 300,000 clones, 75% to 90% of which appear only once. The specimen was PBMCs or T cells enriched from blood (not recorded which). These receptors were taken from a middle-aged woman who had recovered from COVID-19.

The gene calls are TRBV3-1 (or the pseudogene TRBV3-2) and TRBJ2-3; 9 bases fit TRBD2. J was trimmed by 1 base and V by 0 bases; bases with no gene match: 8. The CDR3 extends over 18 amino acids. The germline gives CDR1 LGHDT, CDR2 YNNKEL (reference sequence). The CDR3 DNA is TGTGCCAGCAGCCAAGATAATAGCGGGAGTAACCGCACAGATACGCAGTATTTT. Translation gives CASSQDNSGSNRTDTQYF.

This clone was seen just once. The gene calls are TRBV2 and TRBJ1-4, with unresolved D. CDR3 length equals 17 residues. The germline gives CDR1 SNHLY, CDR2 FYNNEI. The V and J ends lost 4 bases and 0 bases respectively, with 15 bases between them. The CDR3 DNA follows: TGTGCCAGCAGTGTGGGCAGTAGATTAGCAACTAATGAAAAACTGTTTTTT. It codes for CASSVGSRLATNEKLFF.

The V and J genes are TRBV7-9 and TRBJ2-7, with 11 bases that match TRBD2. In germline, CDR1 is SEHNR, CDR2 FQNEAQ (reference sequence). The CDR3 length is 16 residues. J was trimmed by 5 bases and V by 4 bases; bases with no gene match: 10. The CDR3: CASSSLAGGPLDEQYF. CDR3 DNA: TGTGCCAGCAGCTCCTTAGCGGGAGGGCCGTTGGACGAGCAGTACTTC.

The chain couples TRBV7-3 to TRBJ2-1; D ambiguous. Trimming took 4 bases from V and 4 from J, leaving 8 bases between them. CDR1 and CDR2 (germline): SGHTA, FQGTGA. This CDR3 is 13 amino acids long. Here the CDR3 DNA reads TGTGCCAGCAGCTACTCCCTTTACAATGAGCAGTTCTTC. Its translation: CASSYSLYNEQFF.

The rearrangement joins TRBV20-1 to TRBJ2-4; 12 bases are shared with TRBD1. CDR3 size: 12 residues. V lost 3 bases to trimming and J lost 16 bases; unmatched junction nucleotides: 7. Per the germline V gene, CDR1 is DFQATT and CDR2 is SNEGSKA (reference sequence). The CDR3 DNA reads TGCAGTGCTAGTTCACCGGGACAGGGGGCCTACTTC. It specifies CSASSPGQGAYF.

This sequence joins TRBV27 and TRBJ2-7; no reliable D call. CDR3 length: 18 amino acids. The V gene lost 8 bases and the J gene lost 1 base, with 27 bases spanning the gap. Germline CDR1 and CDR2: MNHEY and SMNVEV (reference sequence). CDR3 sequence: CASPKAPTRSQTSYEQYF. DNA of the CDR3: TGTGCCAGCCCAAAAGCGCCCACGCGCAGCCAGACTTCCTACGAGCAGTACTTC.

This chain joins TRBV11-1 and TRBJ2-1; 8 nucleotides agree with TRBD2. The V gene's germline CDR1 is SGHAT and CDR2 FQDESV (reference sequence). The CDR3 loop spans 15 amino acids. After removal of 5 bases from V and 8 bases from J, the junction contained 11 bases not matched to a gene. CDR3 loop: CASSLRVREGHEQFF. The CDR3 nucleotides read TGTGCCAGCAGCCTTCGAGTCCGGGAGGGCCATGAGCAGTTCTTC.

DNA for the CDR3: TGTGCCAGCCCGACAGGCCCCAACTACGAGCAGTACTTC. It codes for CASPTGPNYEQYF. The rearrangement uses TRBV27 and TRBJ2-7; D might be TRBD1 (6 bases). The CDR3 sequence is 13 residues long. Germline values: CDR1 MNHEY, CDR2 SMNVEV (reference sequence). The germline V and J ends were trimmed by 8 bases and 3 bases, with 14 bases remaining between them.

CDR3 in amino acids: CASRSPLAGRDTGELFF. The CDR3 nucleotides are TGTGCCAGCAGGTCCCCGCTAGCGGGAAGGGACACCGGGGAGCTGTTTTTT. The chain carries TRBV11-3 and TRBJ2-2; 9 bases map to TRBD2. Germline values: CDR1 SGHNT, CDR2 YENEEA. The trim removed 6 bases at V and 3 bases at J, leaving 11 bases unmatched. The CDR3 runs 17 residues.

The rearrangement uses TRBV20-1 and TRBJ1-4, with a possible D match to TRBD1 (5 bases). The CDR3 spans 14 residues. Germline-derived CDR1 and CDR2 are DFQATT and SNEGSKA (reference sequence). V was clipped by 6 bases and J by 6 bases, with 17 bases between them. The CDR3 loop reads CSASRAGGDEKLFF. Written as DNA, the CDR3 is TGCAGTGCAAGTCGGGCCGGGGGGGATGAAAAACTGTTTTTT.

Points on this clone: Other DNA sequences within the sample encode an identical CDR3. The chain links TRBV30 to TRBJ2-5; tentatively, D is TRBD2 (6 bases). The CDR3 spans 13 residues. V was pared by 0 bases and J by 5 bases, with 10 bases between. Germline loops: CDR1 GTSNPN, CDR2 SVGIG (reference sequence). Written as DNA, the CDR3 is TGTGCCTGGAGTGTACGCGGGGCCGAGACCCAGTACTTC. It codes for CAWSVRGAETQYF.

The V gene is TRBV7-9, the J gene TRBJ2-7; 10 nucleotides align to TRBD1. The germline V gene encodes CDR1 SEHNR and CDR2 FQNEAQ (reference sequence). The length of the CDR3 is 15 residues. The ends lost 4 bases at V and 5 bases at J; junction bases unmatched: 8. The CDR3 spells CASSSTGTGADEQYF. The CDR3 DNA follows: TGTGCCAGCAGCTCAACCGGGACAGGGGCTGACGAGCAGTACTTC.

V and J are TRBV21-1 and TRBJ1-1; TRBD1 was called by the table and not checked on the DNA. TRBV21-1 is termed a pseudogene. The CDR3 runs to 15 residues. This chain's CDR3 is CASEQGHFMNTEAFF. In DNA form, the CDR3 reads TGTGCCAGCGAACAGGGCCACTTCATGAACACTGAAGCTTTCTTT.

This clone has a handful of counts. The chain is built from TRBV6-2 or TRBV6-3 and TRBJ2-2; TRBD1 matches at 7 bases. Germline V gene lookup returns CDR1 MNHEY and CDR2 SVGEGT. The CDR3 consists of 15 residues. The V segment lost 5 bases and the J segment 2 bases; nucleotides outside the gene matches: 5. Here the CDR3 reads CASSRGQTNTGELFF. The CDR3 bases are TGTGCCAGCAGTAGGGGACAGACCAACACCGGGGAGCTGTTTTTT.

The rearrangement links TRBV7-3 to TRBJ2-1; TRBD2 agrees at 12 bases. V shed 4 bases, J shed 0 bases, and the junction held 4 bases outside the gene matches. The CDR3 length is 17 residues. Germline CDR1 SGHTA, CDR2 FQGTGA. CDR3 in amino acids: CASSYSSGGDSYNEQFF. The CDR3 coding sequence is TGTGCCAGCAGCTACTCTAGCGGGGGGGACTCCTACAATGAGCAGTTCTTC.

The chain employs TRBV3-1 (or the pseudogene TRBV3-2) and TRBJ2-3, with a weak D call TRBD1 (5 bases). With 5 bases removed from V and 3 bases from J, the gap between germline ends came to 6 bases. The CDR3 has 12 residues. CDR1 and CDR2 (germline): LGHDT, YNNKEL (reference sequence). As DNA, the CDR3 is TGTGCCAGCAGCTCAGGGACAGATACGCAGTATTTT. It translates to CASSSGTDTQYF.

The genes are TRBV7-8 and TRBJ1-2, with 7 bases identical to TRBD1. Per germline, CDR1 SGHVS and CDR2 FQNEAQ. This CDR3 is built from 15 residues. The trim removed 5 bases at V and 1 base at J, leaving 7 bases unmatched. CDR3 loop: CASSLRDRHNYGYTF. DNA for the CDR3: TGTGCCAGCAGCCTCCGGGACAGACATAACTATGGCTACACCTTC.

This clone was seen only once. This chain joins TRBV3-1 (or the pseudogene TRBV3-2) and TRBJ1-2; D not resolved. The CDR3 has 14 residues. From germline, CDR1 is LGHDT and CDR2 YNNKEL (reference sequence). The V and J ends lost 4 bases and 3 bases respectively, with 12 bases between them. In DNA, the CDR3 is TGTGCCAGCAGCCCAGAAGAGGGTGACTATGGCTACACCTTC. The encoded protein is CASSPEEGDYGYTF.

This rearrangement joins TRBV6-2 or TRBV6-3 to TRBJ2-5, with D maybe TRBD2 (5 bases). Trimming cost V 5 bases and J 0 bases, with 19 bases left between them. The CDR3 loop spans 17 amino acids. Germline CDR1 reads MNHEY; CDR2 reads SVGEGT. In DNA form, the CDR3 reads TGTGCCAGCAGTGAGGGATGGATGTACTCGTACCAAGAGACCCAGTACTTC. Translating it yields CASSEGWMYSYQETQYF.

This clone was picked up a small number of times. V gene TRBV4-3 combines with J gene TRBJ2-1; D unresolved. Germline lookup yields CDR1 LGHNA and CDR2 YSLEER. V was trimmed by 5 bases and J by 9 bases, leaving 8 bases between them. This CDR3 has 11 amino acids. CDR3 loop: CASSLQSEQFF. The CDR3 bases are TGCGCCAGCAGCTTACAGAGTGAGCAGTTCTTC.

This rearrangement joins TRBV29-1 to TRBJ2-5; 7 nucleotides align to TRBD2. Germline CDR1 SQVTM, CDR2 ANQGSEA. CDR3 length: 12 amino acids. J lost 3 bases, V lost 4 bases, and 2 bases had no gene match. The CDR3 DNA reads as TGCAGCGTTGGCCTAGCGGAAGAGACCCAGTACTTC. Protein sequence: CSVGLAEETQYF. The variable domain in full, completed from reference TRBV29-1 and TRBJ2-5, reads SAVISQKPSRDICQRGTSLTIQCQVDSQVTMMFWYRQQPGQSLTLIATANQGSEATYESGFVIDKFPISRPNLTFSTLTVSNMSPEDSSIYLCSVGLAEETQYFGPGTRLLVL.

The CDR3 is CSVVLYGTSNNEQFF. The CDR3 coding sequence is TGCAGCGTTGTCCTATACGGGACTAGTAACAATGAGCAGTTCTTC. The chain recombines TRBV29-1 with TRBJ2-1; 8 bases map to TRBD2. The CDR3 totals 15 residues. From germline, CDR1 is SQVTM and CDR2 ANQGSEA. Trimming cost V 4 bases and J 5 bases; bases outside gene matches: 10.

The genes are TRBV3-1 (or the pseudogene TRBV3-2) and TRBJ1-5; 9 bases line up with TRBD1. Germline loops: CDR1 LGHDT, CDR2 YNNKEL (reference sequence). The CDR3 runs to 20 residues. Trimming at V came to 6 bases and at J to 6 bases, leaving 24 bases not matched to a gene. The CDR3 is CASRRAGDRAVFGDTQPQHF. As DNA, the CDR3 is TGTGCCAGCAGAAGGGCAGGGGACAGGGCAGTATTCGGCGACACTCAGCCCCAGCATTTT.

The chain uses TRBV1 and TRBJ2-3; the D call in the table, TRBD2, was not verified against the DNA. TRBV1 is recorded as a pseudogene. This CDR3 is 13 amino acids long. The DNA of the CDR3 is TGCACCAGCAGCCACCTCAGCACAGATACGCAGTATTTT. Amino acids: CTSSHLSTDTQYF.

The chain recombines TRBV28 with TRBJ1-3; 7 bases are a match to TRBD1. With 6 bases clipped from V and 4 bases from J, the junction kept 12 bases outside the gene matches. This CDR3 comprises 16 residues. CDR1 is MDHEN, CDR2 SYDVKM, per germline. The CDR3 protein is CASSPPDRELGNTIYF. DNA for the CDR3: TGTGCCAGCAGCCCGCCCGACAGGGAGCTCGGAAACACCATATATTTT.

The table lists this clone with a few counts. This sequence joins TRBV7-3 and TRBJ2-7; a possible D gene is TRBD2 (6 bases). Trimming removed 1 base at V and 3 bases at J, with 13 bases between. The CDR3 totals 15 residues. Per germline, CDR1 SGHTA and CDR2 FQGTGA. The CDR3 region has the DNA TGTGCCAGCAGCTTAAACGGGGGACCGCTCTACGAGCAGTACTTC. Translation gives CASSLNGGPLYEQYF.

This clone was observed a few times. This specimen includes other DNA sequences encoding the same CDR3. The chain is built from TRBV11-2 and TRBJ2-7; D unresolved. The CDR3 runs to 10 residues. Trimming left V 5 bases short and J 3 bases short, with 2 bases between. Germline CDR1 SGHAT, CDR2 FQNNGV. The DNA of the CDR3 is TGTGCCAGCAGCCACTACGAGCAGTACTTC. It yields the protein CASSHYEQYF.

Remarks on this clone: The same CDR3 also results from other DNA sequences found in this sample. The CDR3 region has the DNA TGTGCCACCAGTGATTTAGGAGGCACCGGGGAGCTGTTTTTT. It yields the protein CATSDLGGTGELFF. This chain links TRBV24-1 with TRBJ2-2; weak D call: TRBD2 (5 bases). The V gene lost 1 base and the J gene lost 4 bases, with 6 bases spanning the gap. Germline CDR1 reads KGHDR; CDR2 reads SFDVKD. The CDR3 length is 14 residues.

CDR3 residues: CASSGLNYGYTF. In DNA form, the CDR3 reads TGTGCCAGCAGCGGACTTAACTATGGCTACACCTTC. This chain links TRBV21-1 with TRBJ1-2. TRBV21-1 is a documented pseudogene. The length of the CDR3 is 12 residues.

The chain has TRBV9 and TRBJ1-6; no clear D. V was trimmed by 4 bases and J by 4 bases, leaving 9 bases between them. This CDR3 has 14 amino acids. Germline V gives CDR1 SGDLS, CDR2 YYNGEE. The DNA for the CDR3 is TGTGCCAGCAGCCCCGGGTCGTATAATTCACCCCTCCACTTT. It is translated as CASSPGSYNSPLHF.

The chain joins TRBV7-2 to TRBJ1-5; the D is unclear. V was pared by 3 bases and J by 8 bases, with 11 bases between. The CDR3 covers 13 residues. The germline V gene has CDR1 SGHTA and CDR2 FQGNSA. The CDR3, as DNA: TGTGCCAGCAGCTTCGACACGAGGGAGCCCCAGCATTTT. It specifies CASSFDTREPQHF.

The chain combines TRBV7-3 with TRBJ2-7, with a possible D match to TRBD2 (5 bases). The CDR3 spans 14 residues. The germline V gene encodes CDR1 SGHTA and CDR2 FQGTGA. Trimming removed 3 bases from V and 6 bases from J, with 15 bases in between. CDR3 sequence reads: CASSLEATDSEQYF. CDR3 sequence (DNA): TGTGCCAGCAGCTTGGAGGCAACCGACTCCGAGCAGTACTTC.